Listed below are T cell receptor beta chains from one sample, sequenced in a study of blood T cell repertoires in COVID-19. Profiling relied on immunoSEQ multiplex PCR, and the TCRdb table lists in-frame clones only, not all of them. The sample lists about 73,000 clones, approximately 80% occurring once. Input material: peripheral blood. These TCRs come from an older woman with acute or convalescent COVID-19. CDR3s include the opening cysteine and the closing phenylalanine or tryptophan. Fields, in order: CDR3 protein, CDR3 DNA, D gene, V gene, clone size, J gene. A D gene is named only where the DNA matches it firmly. Clone size is not always given. Where it is, it says once, few, many or a class for expanded clones.

CDR3: CASSSGTGATNTIYF
DNA: TGTGCCAGCAGCTCCGGGACAGGGGCGACTAACACCATATATTTT
D: TRBD1
V: TRBV11-1
size: NA
J: TRBJ1-3

CDR3: CASSSTGNTEAFF
DNA: TGTGCCAGCAGTTCAACAGGGAACACTGAAGCTTTCTTT
D: NA
V: TRBV27
size: once
J: TRBJ1-1

CDR3: CASSLRTGPYEQYF
DNA: TGTGCCAGCAGCTTACGGACAGGGCCCTACGAGCAGTACTTC
D: TRBD1
V: TRBV11-2
size: NA
J: TRBJ2-7

CDR3: CASSLRTGQPNTEAFF
DNA: TGTGCCAGCAGCCTTCGAACGGGACAACCGAACACTGAAGCTTTCTTT
D: NA
V: TRBV14
size: NA
J: TRBJ1-1

CDR3: CASSLSYEQYF
DNA: TGCGCCAGCAGCCTGTCGTACGAGCAGTACTTC
D: NA
V: TRBV10-2
size: NA
J: TRBJ2-7

CDR3: CASSRDGQGSSYTF
DNA: TGTGCCAGCAGCCGAGATGGACAGGGTTCAAGCTACACCTTC
D: TRBD1
V: TRBV14
size: NA
J: TRBJ1-2

CDR3: CASSLSQVVWYEQYF
DNA: TGTGCCAGCAGTTTATCACAGGTTGTTTGGTACGAGCAGTACTTC
D: NA
V: TRBV28
size: NA
J: TRBJ2-7

CDR3: CASSPPGQGNEKLFF
DNA: TGTGCCAGCTCACCACCGGGACAGGGGAACGAAAAACTGTTTTTT
D: TRBD1
V: TRBV18
size: NA
J: TRBJ1-4

CDR3: CASSFLIGWEQYF
DNA: TGTGCCAGCAGTTTTCTTATCGGTTGGGAGCAGTACTTC
D: NA
V: TRBV27
size: NA
J: TRBJ2-7

CDR3: CASSPFSSGGSKLLSGELFF
DNA: TGTGCCAGCAGTCCATTCTCGAGCGGGGGGTCAAAACTTTTGTCCGGGGAGCTGTTTTTT
D: TRBD2
V: TRBV27
size: NA
J: TRBJ2-2

CDR3: CASIRTGGHTEAFF
DNA: TGCGCCAGCATTAGGACAGGGGGTCACACTGAAGCTTTCTTT
D: TRBD1
V: TRBV10-2
size: NA
J: TRBJ1-1

CDR3: CASNRQGVYGYTF
DNA: TGTGCCAGCAATAGACAGGGGGTCTATGGCTACACCTTC
D: TRBD1
V: TRBV6-5
size: NA
J: TRBJ1-2

CDR3: CASSEGASGGPLKETQYF
DNA: TGTGCCAGCAGTGAAGGGGCTAGCGGGGGGCCCTTAAAGGAGACCCAGTACTTC
D: TRBD2
V: TRBV2
size: NA
J: TRBJ2-5

CDR3: CASSSDRTTEAFF
DNA: TGTGCCAGCAGCTCGGACAGGACAACTGAAGCTTTCTTT
D: TRBD1
V: TRBV7-3
size: NA
J: TRBJ1-1

CDR3: CASSPRTGTEAFF
DNA: TGCGCCAGCAGCCCACGGACAGGGACTGAAGCTTTCTTT
D: TRBD1
V: TRBV4-1
size: once
J: TRBJ1-1

CDR3: CASSRGNNPEAFF
DNA: TGTGCCAGTAGCAGGGGGAACAACCCTGAAGCTTTCTTT
D: TRBD1
V: TRBV19
size: NA
J: TRBJ1-1

CDR3: CASSLALAGGTYEQYF
DNA: TGCGCCAGCAGCTTGGCCCTAGCGGGGGGAACCTACGAGCAGTACTTC
D: TRBD2
V: TRBV5-1
size: once
J: TRBJ2-7

CDR3: CASSPPAGTKAFF
DNA: TGTGCCAGCTCACCCCCCGCCGGTACTAAAGCTTTCTTT
D: NA
V: TRBV18
size: NA
J: TRBJ1-1

CDR3: CASSQGPGDEKLFF
DNA: TGCGCCAGCAGCCAAGGGCCCGGGGATGAAAAACTGTTTTTT
D: NA
V: TRBV5-1
size: NA
J: TRBJ1-4

CDR3: CSVEVGPNYGYTF
DNA: TGCAGCGTTGAAGTGGGCCCTAACTATGGCTACACCTTC
D: NA
V: TRBV29-1
size: NA
J: TRBJ1-2

CDR3: CASSLRSGTGGTEAFF
DNA: TGTGCCAGCAGCTTGCGTTCCGGGACAGGGGGAACTGAAGCTTTCTTT
D: TRBD1
V: TRBV13
size: NA
J: TRBJ1-1

CDR3: CASSPGQAATYEQYF
DNA: TGCGCCAGCAGCCCGGGACAGGCCGCGACCTACGAGCAGTACTTC
D: TRBD1
V: TRBV5-1
size: NA
J: TRBJ2-7

CDR3: CASSQNSDTQYF
DNA: TGTGCCAGCAGCCAAAACTCAGATACGCAGTATTTT
D: NA
V: TRBV14
size: NA
J: TRBJ2-3